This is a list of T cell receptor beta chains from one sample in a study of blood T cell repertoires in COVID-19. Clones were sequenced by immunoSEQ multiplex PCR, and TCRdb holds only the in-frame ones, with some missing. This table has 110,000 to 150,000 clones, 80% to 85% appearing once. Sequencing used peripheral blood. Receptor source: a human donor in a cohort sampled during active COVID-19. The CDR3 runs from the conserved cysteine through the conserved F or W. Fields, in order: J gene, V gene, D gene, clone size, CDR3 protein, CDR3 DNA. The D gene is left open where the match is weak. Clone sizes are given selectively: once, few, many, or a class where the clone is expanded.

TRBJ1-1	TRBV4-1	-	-	CASSHSRGFTEAFF	TGCGCCAGCAGCCACAGCAGGGGCTTCACTGAAGCTTTCTTT
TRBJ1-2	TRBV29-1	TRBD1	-	CSAGQGILSDTNYGYTF	TGCAGCGCGGGACAGGGCATCCTCTCTGACACTAACTATGGCTACACCTTC
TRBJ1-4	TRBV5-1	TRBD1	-	CASSPPGTGGYQRLFF	TGCGCCAGCAGCCCCCCGGGGACAGGGGGCTATCAAAGACTGTTTTTT
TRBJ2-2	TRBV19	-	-	CASSFSGTGELFF	TGTGCCAGTAGTTTCTCAGGGACCGGGGAGCTGTTTTTT
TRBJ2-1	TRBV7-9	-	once	CASSPGVAYDNEQFF	TGTGCCAGCAGCCCAGGGGTAGCGTACGACAATGAGCAGTTCTTC
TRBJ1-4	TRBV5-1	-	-	CASSTRVMSRSEGEKLFF	TGCGCCAGCAGCACCAGGGTGATGAGTCGGTCGGAAGGTGAAAAACTGTTTTTT
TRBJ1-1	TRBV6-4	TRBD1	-	CASSDPGQQEAFF	TGTGCCAGCAGTGACCCGGGACAGCAGGAAGCTTTCTTT
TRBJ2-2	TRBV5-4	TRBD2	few	CASSRGGVNTGELFF	TGTGCCAGCAGCCGGGGAGGGGTTAACACCGGGGAGCTGTTTTTT
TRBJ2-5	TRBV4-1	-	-	CASSQETAGLAGRTQYF	TGCGCCAGCAGCCAAGAAACGGCGGGGCTAGCCGGACGAACCCAGTACTTC
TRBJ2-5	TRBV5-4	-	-	CASRLTPGEVETQYF	TGTGCCAGCAGACTCACTCCGGGGGAGGTCGAGACCCAGTACTTC
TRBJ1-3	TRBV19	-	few	CASRQFSGNTIYF	TGTGCCAGTCGACAGTTCTCTGGAAACACCATATATTTT
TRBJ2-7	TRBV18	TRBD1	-	CASSLPGGVNEQYF	TGTGCCAGCTCCCTACCAGGGGGCGTGAACGAGCAGTACTTC
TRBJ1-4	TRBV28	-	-	CASSFREKLFF	TGTGCCAGCAGCTTTCGGGAAAAACTGTTTTTT
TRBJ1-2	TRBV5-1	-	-	CASSMGQGGYGYTF	TGCGCCAGCAGTATGGGCCAGGGAGGCTATGGCTACACCTTC
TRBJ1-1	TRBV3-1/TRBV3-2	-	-	CASRVGTPAHTEAFF	TGTGCCAGCAGAGTAGGGACACCCGCCCACACTGAAGCTTTCTTT
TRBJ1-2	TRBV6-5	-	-	CASSYSGGAREGYTF	TGTGCCAGCAGTTACAGCGGGGGCGCGCGGGAGGGCTACACCTTC
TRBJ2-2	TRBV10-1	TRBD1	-	CASSADDRDTGELFF	TGCGCCAGCAGTGCCGACGACAGGGACACCGGGGAGCTGTTTTTT
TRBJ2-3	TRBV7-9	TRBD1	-	CASSRDRGTDTQYF	TGTGCCAGCAGCCGGGACAGGGGAACAGATACGCAGTATTTT
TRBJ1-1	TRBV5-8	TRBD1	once	CASSLGTGVGNTEAFF	TGTGCCAGCAGTCTCGGGACAGGGGTGGGGAACACTGAAGCTTTCTTT
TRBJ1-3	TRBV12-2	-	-	CASRLGRRQGSGNTIYF	TGTGCAAGTCGCTTAGGGAGGAGGCAGGGGTCCGGAAACACCATATATTTT
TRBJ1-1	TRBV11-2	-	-	CASSLPTGINTEAFF	TGTGCCAGCAGCTTGCCCACAGGGATAAACACTGAAGCTTTCTTT
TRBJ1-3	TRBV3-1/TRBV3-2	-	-	CASRGGDTIYF	TGTGCCAGCAGAGGGGGGGACACCATATATTTT
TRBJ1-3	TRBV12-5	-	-	CASGQYPRPGIGGNTIYF	TGTGCTAGTGGTCAATACCCGAGACCGGGGATCGGTGGAAACACCATATATTTT
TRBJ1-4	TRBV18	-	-	CASSPTLQSNEKLFF	TGTGCCAGCTCGCCAACGTTACAGAGTAATGAAAAACTGTTTTTT
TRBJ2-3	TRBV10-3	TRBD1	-	CAIRADRGADTQYF	TGTGCCATCAGAGCCGACAGGGGAGCCGATACGCAGTATTTT
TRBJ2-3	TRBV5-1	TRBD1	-	CASSFTGETDTQYF	TGCGCCAGCAGCTTTACAGGGGAGACAGATACGCAGTATTTT
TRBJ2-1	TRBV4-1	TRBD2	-	CASGRLAGAHYNEQFF	TGCGCCAGCGGAAGGCTAGCGGGGGCGCATTACAATGAGCAGTTCTTC
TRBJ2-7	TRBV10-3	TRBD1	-	CAISFGTGHYEQYF	TGTGCCATCAGTTTCGGGACAGGGCACTACGAGCAGTACTTC
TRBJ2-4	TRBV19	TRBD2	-	CASRTSGGAKNIQYF	TGTGCCAGCAGAACTAGCGGGGGGGCCAAAAACATTCAGTACTTC
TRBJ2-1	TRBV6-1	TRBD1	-	CASSEGDRGLEEQFF	TGTGCCAGCAGTGAAGGGGACAGGGGGCTCGAAGAGCAGTTCTTC
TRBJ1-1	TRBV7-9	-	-	CASSLAEGTEAFF	TGTGCCAGCAGCTTAGCGGAGGGGACTGAAGCTTTCTTT
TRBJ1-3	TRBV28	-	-	CASSWGETTGNTIYF	TGTGCCAGCAGTTGGGGGGAAACAACTGGAAACACCATATATTTT
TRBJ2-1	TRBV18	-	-	CASSPPTTAYNEQFF	TGTGCCAGCTCACCACCGACGACAGCCTACAATGAGCAGTTCTTC
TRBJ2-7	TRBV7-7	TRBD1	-	CASSLAWRDRGDEQYF	TGTGCTAGCAGCTTAGCTTGGCGGGACAGGGGGGACGAGCAGTACTTC
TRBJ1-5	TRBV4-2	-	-	CASSQENARASNQPQHF	TGTGCCAGCAGCCAAGAAAATGCCAGGGCAAGCAATCAGCCCCAGCATTTT
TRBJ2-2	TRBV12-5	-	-	CASGRRRVEKSTGELFF	TGTGCTAGTGGACGACGACGGGTGGAAAAGAGCACCGGGGAGCTGTTTTTT
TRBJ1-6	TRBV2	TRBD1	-	CASRQGTINSPLHF	TGTGCCAGCAGACAGGGGACAATTAATTCACCCCTCCACTTT
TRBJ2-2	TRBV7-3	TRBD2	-	CASSLGLAGGTGELFF	TGTGCCAGCAGCCTGGGACTAGCGGGGGGTACCGGGGAGCTGTTTTTT
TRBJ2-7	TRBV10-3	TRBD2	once	CAISATSGEYEQYF	TGTGCCATCAGTGCGACTAGCGGGGAGTACGAGCAGTACTTC
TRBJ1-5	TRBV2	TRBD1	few	CASSIDRGLYQPQHF	TGTGCCAGCAGTATAGACAGGGGACTTTATCAGCCCCAGCATTTT
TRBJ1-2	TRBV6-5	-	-	CASSYGQRYGYTF	TGTGCCAGCAGTTATGGACAGAGATATGGCTACACCTTC
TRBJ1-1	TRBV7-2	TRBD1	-	CASSGQGVRTEAFF	TGTGCCAGCAGCGGACAGGGGGTTCGGACTGAAGCTTTCTTT
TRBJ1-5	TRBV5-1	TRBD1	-	CASSLEGGSQPQHF	TGCGCCAGCAGCTTGGAAGGGGGCAGTCAGCCCCAGCATTTT
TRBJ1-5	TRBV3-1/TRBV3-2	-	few	CASSNQGQPQHF	TGTGCCAGCAGCAACCAGGGGCAGCCCCAGCATTTT